This TCR beta chain is from a study of human T cells and chemical hapten exposure. Study overall: Patients' scalps got diphenylcyclopropenone weekly throughout the approximately 25-week study. TCR yields differed between samples (mainly from small differences in pooled library volume). Whole-study findings and limits: There were significantly more large CDR3 similarity clusters among expanded TCRs than among controls.

Concerning this clonotype: The antigen is not known.

Germline loops: CDR1 SNHLY, CDR2 FYNNEI. Trimming cost V 4 bases and J 5 bases, with 14 bases left between them. The CDR3 sequence is 14 residues long. The time point: pre-sensitization, week 0. Regarding treatment: therapeutic diphenylcyclopropenone sensitization with weekly scalp DPC. The starting material, unfractionated whole blood, was used for total RNA extraction. TCRdb re-called the RACE reads through MiXCR, storing one row per CDR3 protein. The sample holds over 50,000 distinct CDR3 sequences, roughly 9% seen once. The chain has TRBV2 and TRBJ2-5; D ambiguous. The specimen was whole blood, collected in connection with sensitization to the hapten diphenylcyclopropenone (DPC). This TCR came from a woman in her 30s with alopecia areata. Some clones in this sample may be carry-over from other donors' samples. The CDR3: CASSVATRGETQYF. CDR3 nucleotide sequence: TGTGCCAGCAGTGTGGCCACCCGTGGGGAGACCCAGTACTTC.